The 23 T cell receptor beta chains below all came from one sample that was sequenced in a study of T cells after yellow fever vaccination. MiXCR, applied by TCRdb to the 5' RACE reads, yields one record per CDR3 protein. Of 500,000 to 650,000 distinct CDR3 sequences detected, 12% appear once; the ten largest clones hold about 16%. Sequenced material: PBMCs, taken on the day of the yellow fever booster vaccination. These receptors were taken from a man aged 25 to 40 who received the YFV17D yellow fever vaccine.

This clonotype has more than one count but fewer than ten. The rearrangement links TRBV6-2 or TRBV6-3 to TRBJ2-3, with 12 bases identical to TRBD2. This CDR3 is built from 17 residues. V was clipped by 6 bases and J by 6 bases; unmatched bases: 13. The germline CDR1 and CDR2 sequences are MNHEY and SVGEGT. The CDR3 sequence: CASSLQRLAGETDTQYF. The CDR3 DNA reads TGTGCCAGCAGCCTTCAAAGACTAGCGGGAGAGACGGATACGCAGTATTTT.

Many counts were recorded for this clonotype. The DNA of the CDR3 is TGTGCCAGCAGCTTAGCCAATGCCTACGAGCAGTACTTC. Its protein product is CASSLANAYEQYF. The rearrangement uses TRBV7-6 and TRBJ2-7, with no clear D. V was trimmed by 0 bases and J by 2 bases, leaving 5 bases between them. Germline loops: CDR1 SGHVS, CDR2 FNYEAQ. The CDR3 is made up of 13 amino acids.

The chain carries TRBV20-1 and TRBJ1-1; possibly TRBD1 for D (5 bases). The germline V gene has CDR1 DFQATT and CDR2 SNEGSKA (reference sequence). This CDR3 is 15 amino acids long. V lost 4 bases to trimming and J lost 3 bases, with 18 bases between them. The CDR3 DNA sequence: TGCAGTGCTAAAGGGACTGTAACGAGTCACACTGAAGCTTTCTTT. Its translation is CSAKGTVTSHTEAFF.

The chain is built from TRBV14 and TRBJ2-7; D gene unclear. The CDR3 sequence is 13 residues long. Between the trimmed V and J ends, which lost 1 base and 7 bases, there was a span of 11 bases. CDR1 SGHDN and CDR2 FVKESK come from the germline V gene. CDR3 DNA sequence: TGTGCCAGCAGCCAAGTTTTAGGGTCGGAGCAGTACTTC. Translated: CASSQVLGSEQYF.

This clonotype was seen repeatedly, ten times or more. The V call is TRBV5-1, the J call TRBJ2-7; 12 bases line up with TRBD2. The CDR3 has 15 residues. V was clipped by 7 bases and J by 6 bases; unmatched bases: 11. Germline loops: CDR1 SGHRS, CDR2 YFSETQ. The CDR3 loop reads CASGIGTSGLGEQYF. CDR3 nucleotides: TGCGCCAGCGGGATCGGGACTAGCGGGCTTGGCGAGCAGTACTTC.

V usage is TRBV5-1 and J usage is TRBJ2-1; TRBD2 aligns across 9 bases. Losses at the gene ends were 0 bases for V and 8 bases for J; bases not matched to a gene: 6. The germline V gene encodes CDR1 SGHRS and CDR2 YFSETQ. CDR3 length equals 15 residues. The CDR3 region is CASSLVLAGNYEQFF. CDR3 coding DNA: TGCGCCAGCAGCTTGGTCCTAGCGGGGAACTATGAGCAGTTCTTC.

V and J are TRBV7-8 and TRBJ1-4; D call uncertain. This CDR3 region has 15 residues. V lost 1 base and J lost 8, with 14 bases in between. Germline V lookup: CDR1 SGHVS, CDR2 FQNEAQ. CDR3: CASSLGRGLGEKLFF. The DNA for the CDR3 is TGTGCCAGCAGCTTAGGACGAGGGCTCGGCGAAAAACTGTTTTTT.

This rearrangement joins TRBV2 to TRBJ2-1, with D perhaps matching TRBD2 (5 bases). V was trimmed by 8 bases and J by 6 bases, leaving 14 bases between them. Germline V gives CDR1 SNHLY, CDR2 FYNNEI. The CDR3 runs to 13 residues. The CDR3 bases are TGTGCCAGCGAGAGCTTAGCGTTCAATGAGCAGTTCTTC. This encodes CASESLAFNEQFF.

This clonotype was recorded a few times. The chain couples TRBV7-2 to TRBJ2-7, with TRBD2 identical over 11 bases. The CDR3 consists of 12 residues. Per germline, CDR1 SGHTA and CDR2 FQGNSA. The junction had 12 bases not matched to a gene; V was cut back by 11 bases and J by 12 bases. In DNA form, the CDR3 reads TGTGCCTCGGGACTAGCGGCCCAGAGTTGGTACTTC. This codes for CASGLAAQSWYF.

This clonotype appeared a few times. The V gene is TRBV7-2, the J gene TRBJ2-7, with 7 bases matching TRBD2. The V and J ends lost 6 bases and 3 bases, in that order; junction bases with no gene match: 11. The V gene's germline CDR1 is SGHTA and CDR2 FQGNSA. CDR3 length equals 15 residues. CDR3 region: CASSRSASGDYEQYF. CDR3 bases: TGTGCCAGCAGTCGAAGCGCGAGCGGGGACTACGAGCAGTACTTC.

The V gene is TRBV5-6, the J gene TRBJ1-1, with 8 positions matching TRBD1. The trim removed 4 bases at V and 4 bases at J, leaving 9 bases unmatched. The CDR3 consists of 15 residues. Germline V lookup: CDR1 SGHDT, CDR2 YYEEEE. CDR3 protein: CASSILDRVVTEAFF. The CDR3 nucleotides are TGTGCCAGCAGCATATTGGACAGGGTCGTCACTGAAGCTTTCTTT.

The chain recombines TRBV20-1 with TRBJ2-3, with 8 bases matching TRBD2. Germline V gene data show CDR1 as DFQATT and CDR2 as SNEGSKA (reference sequence). This CDR3 contains 16 residues. Trimming took 2 bases from V and 9 from J; bases not matched to a gene: 16. The CDR3 protein is CSARPVGLAGGGTQYF. The CDR3 DNA sequence: TGCAGTGCTAGACCGGTTGGCCTAGCGGGTGGCGGAACGCAGTATTTT.

This clonotype was seen once. The chain recombines TRBV11-2 with TRBJ2-3, with 8 bases identical to TRBD2. The CDR3 totals 18 residues. Trimming cost V 2 bases and J 1 base; bases outside gene matches: 11. Germline loops: CDR1 SGHAT, CDR2 FQNNGV. The CDR3 DNA reads TGTGCCAGCAGCTTACGGACTAGCCTGAGGGTGGGCACAGATACGCAGTATTTT. Protein product: CASSLRTSLRVGTDTQYF.

V usage is TRBV30 and J usage is TRBJ2-5, with D hard to call. CDR3 length equals 12 residues. V dropped 0 bases and J dropped 7 bases, with 9 bases sitting between them. Germline V lookup: CDR1 GTSNPN, CDR2 SVGIG (reference sequence). The CDR3 region is CAWSVLGLTQYF. The CDR3 region has the DNA TGTGCCTGGAGTGTACTGGGGTTGACCCAGTACTTC.

This clonotype was counted between two and nine times. J is TRBJ2-1 and V is TRBV23-1; 7 positions match TRBD2. TRBV23-1 is flagged as an ORF with uncertain function. Losses at the gene ends were 4 bases for V and 0 bases for J; bases not matched to a gene: 18. The length of the CDR3 is 20 residues. The CDR3 DNA follows: TGCGCCAGCAGTCCAGGAAAAAAACTAGCGTACCTCGGCTCCTACAATGAGCAGTTCTTC. It codes for CASSPGKKLAYLGSYNEQFF.

V gene TRBV11-2 combines with J gene TRBJ2-5; D is unclear. The V and J ends lost 5 bases and 1 base respectively, with 17 bases between them. The germline V gene has CDR1 SGHAT and CDR2 FQNNGV. This CDR3 comprises 16 residues. DNA for the CDR3: TGTGCCAGCAGCCCGTCTCTTAGTGATGGCCAAGAGACCCAGTACTTC. It encodes CASSPSLSDGQETQYF.

This clonotype occurred a few times. The chain uses TRBV11-2 and TRBJ2-1; 11 positions agree with TRBD2. In germline, CDR1 is SGHAT, CDR2 FQNNGV. Losses at the gene ends were 4 bases for V and 4 bases for J; bases not matched to a gene: 12. The CDR3 sequence is 18 residues long. The CDR3 here is CASSYDRTSGSRYNEQFF. In DNA, the CDR3 is TGTGCCAGCAGCTACGATCGTACTAGCGGGAGTAGATACAATGAGCAGTTCTTC.

This clonotype was counted a few times. The V gene is TRBV14, the J gene TRBJ2-1; 7 nucleotides match TRBD2. The CDR3 spans 18 residues. After removal of 0 bases from V and 8 bases from J, the junction contained 16 bases not matched to a gene. Germline CDR1 reads SGHDN; CDR2 reads FVKESK. CDR3 nucleotides: TGTGCCAGCAGCCAAGAAGCCAAAAACTCGGGACTATCCCATGAGCAGTTCTTC. Residues: CASSQEAKNSGLSHEQFF.

This clonotype appeared a few times. The chain links TRBV6-5 to TRBJ1-2; maybe TRBD1 (5 bases). V was clipped by 2 bases and J by 3 bases, with 10 bases between them. From germline, CDR1 is MNHEY and CDR2 SVGAGI. The CDR3 is made up of 14 amino acids. The CDR3 DNA reads TGTGCCAGCAGTTACAGGGGAGCAGACTATGGCTACACCTTC. Its translation: CASSYRGADYGYTF.

The chain has TRBV20-1 and TRBJ2-1; TRBD1 agrees at 9 bases. The V gene end was trimmed by 0 bases and the J gene end by 9 bases; junction bases not matched to a gene: 9. The V gene's germline CDR1 is DFQATT and CDR2 SNEGSKA (reference sequence). This CDR3 contains 15 residues. The CDR3 DNA follows: TGCAGTGCTAGAGATCTGGAGACAGGGGGAACTGAGCAGTTCTTC. This codes for CSARDLETGGTEQFF.

This clonotype was counted only a few times. V and J are TRBV30 and TRBJ2-1; 14 positions match TRBD2. The CDR3 consists of 18 residues. V shed 2 bases, J shed 0 bases, and the junction held 6 bases outside the gene matches. CDR1 GTSNPN and CDR2 SVGIG come from the germline V gene (reference sequence). The CDR3: CAWSRGLAGEFSYNEQFF. The CDR3, as DNA: TGTGCCTGGAGTCGGGGACTAGCGGGAGAGTTCTCCTACAATGAGCAGTTCTTC.

The chain joins TRBV4-1 to TRBJ1-2; D remains unclear. The V gene lost 1 base and the J gene lost 4 bases, with 19 bases spanning the gap. Germline values: CDR1 MGHRA, CDR2 YSYEKL. The CDR3 has 17 amino acids. The CDR3 nucleotides read TGCGCCAGCAGCCAAGCCGGTATAATGATCTACAGCTATGGCTACACCTTC. Encoded protein: CASSQAGIMIYSYGYTF.

The rearrangement joins TRBV7-2 to TRBJ2-7; 8 bases are shared with TRBD1. From germline, CDR1 is SGHTA and CDR2 FQGNSA. CDR3 length: 15 residues. V lost 4 bases, J lost 1 base, and 6 bases stayed unmatched. The CDR3 spells CASSWGRGRSYEQYF. The CDR3 DNA follows: TGTGCCAGCAGCTGGGGCAGGGGGCGATCCTACGAGCAGTACTTC.